This is a list of T cell receptor beta chains from one sample in a study of blood T cells in healthy people across ages. TCRdb recomputed calls from the 5' RACE reads with MiXCR, one row per CDR3 protein. Of fewer than 2,000,000 distinct CDR3 sequences listed, roughly two fifths were seen once; the top ten hold roughly 24%. The sequenced sample consisted of blood. The receptors shown here come from a human donor in good health. CDR3s include the opening cysteine and the closing phenylalanine or tryptophan. D genes are given only for firm matches. The size of a clone is reported for some rows only, either as once, few or many, or as a class for expanded clones.

j_gene | v_gene | abundance | d_gene | CDR3aa | CDR3nt
TRBJ2-7 | TRBV7-9 | - | - | CASSPLGGGIAYEQYF | TGTGCCAGCAGCCCCCTAGGGGGGGGTATAGCCTACGAGCAGTACTTC
TRBJ2-1 | TRBV24-1 | - | - | CATSDTAHGALNEQFF | TGTGCCACCAGTGATACGGCCCATGGGGCCTTAAATGAGCAGTTCTTC
TRBJ2-1 | TRBV29-1 | few | - | CSVEGRSSYNEQFF | TGCAGCGTTGAAGGGCGGAGCTCCTACAATGAGCAGTTCTTC
TRBJ1-2 | TRBV7-9 | - | - | CASSLNRAGYTF | TGTGCCAGCAGCTTAAACAGGGCTGGCTACACCTTC
TRBJ2-3 | TRBV7-9 | few | TRBD2 | CASSSRRGGTQADTQYF | TGTGCCAGCAGCTCTCGACGCGGGGGGACTCAGGCAGATACGCAGTATTTT
TRBJ1-2 | TRBV9 | few | - | CASSAQVGGGYGYTF | TGTGCCAGCAGCGCCCAAGTCGGCGGCGGCTATGGCTACACCTTC
TRBJ1-2 | TRBV11-2 | many | TRBD1 | CASSVPGQALRGYTF | TGTGCCAGCAGCGTCCCAGGACAGGCCTTGAGGGGCTACACCTTC
TRBJ1-6 | TRBV27 | few | - | CASSYKLIVGNSPLHF | TGTGCCAGCAGTTATAAACTAATAGTGGGGAATTCACCCCTCCACTTT
TRBJ2-1 | TRBV5-1 | - | TRBD1 | CASSPGQGANEQFF | TGTGCCAGCAGCCCCGGACAGGGAGCCAATGAGCAGTTCTTC
TRBJ1-1 | TRBV7-9 | - | - | CASSALANTEAFF | TGTGCCAGTAGCGCCCTTGCTAACACTGAAGCTTTCTTT
TRBJ1-5 | TRBV7-8 | - | - | CASRKGRHSNQPQHF | TGTGCCAGCAGGAAGGGTCGACATAGCAATCAGCCCCAGCATTTT
TRBJ1-2 | TRBV27 | many | - | CASSRTPDYGYTF | TGTGCCAGCAGCCGAACGCCGGACTATGGCTACACCTTC
TRBJ2-3 | TRBV27 | - | TRBD2 | CASSLLFRGGADTQYF | TGTGCCAGCAGTTTACTGTTCCGGGGAGGGGCAGATACGCAGTATTTT
TRBJ2-5 | TRBV11-2 | - | - | CASSQTRVQETQYF | TGTGCCAGCAGCCAGACGAGGGTGCAAGAGACCCAGTACTTC
TRBJ1-5 | TRBV20-1 | few | - | CSTRSGSKVGQPQHF | TGCAGTACTCGGTCAGGGTCTAAGGTTGGTCAGCCCCAGCATTTT
TRBJ2-3 | TRBV2 | - | TRBD2 | CASSRRAGVADTQYF | TGTGCCAGCAGCCGGCGAGCGGGGGTCGCAGATACGCAGTATTTT
TRBJ2-1 | TRBV9 | - | TRBD1 | CASSVHTGTGQYNEQFF | TGTGCCAGCAGCGTGCATACCGGGACAGGGCAGTACAATGAGCAGTTCTTC
TRBJ2-1 | TRBV7-2 | - | - | CASSLARAGYQETQFF | TGTGCCAGCAGCTTAGCACGGGCAGGGTACCAAGAGACCCAGTTCTTC
TRBJ2-5 | TRBV29-1 | many | - | CSVGPLRETQYF | TGCAGCGTCGGACCTTTGAGGGAGACCCAGTACTTC
TRBJ2-7 | TRBV20-1 | - | - | CSASEYPRSSYEQYF | TGCAGTGCTAGTGAGTACCCCAGGAGCTCCTACGAGCAGTACTTC
TRBJ1-1 | TRBV28 | - | - | CASSFLSGNTEAFF | TGTGCCAGCAGTTTTCTCTCAGGGAACACTGAAGCTTTCTTT
TRBJ1-1 | TRBV29-1 | - | - | CSVSRVRDTEAFF | TGCAGCGTTTCGAGGGTAAGGGACACTGAAGCTTTCTTT
TRBJ2-2 | TRBV11-1 | - | TRBD1 | CASRRDRGSTGELFF | TGTGCCAGCAGGCGCGACAGGGGGTCGACCGGGGAGCTGTTTTTT
TRBJ1-2 | TRBV5-1 | - | - | CASSLGGPGAYGYTF | TGCGCCAGCAGCTTGGGGGGACCTGGGGCCTATGGCTACACCTTC
TRBJ2-7 | TRBV20-1 | - | - | CSAREVIRDEQYF | TGCAGTGCTAGAGAGGTCATCAGGGACGAGCAGTACTTC
TRBJ2-5 | TRBV6-5 | - | TRBD2 | CASSYSVLAGGRGETQYF | TGTGCCAGCAGTTACTCGGTGCTAGCGGGGGGGAGGGGAGAGACCCAGTACTTC
TRBJ2-7 | TRBV5-1 | - | TRBD1 | CASSFETGSVYEQYF | TGCGCCAGCAGCTTCGAGACAGGGTCGGTTTACGAGCAGTACTTC
TRBJ2-1 | TRBV20-1 | - | TRBD1 | CSARLKGQPYEQFF | TGCAGTGCCAGGCTTAAGGGACAGCCCTACGAGCAGTTCTTC
TRBJ2-5 | TRBV29-1 | - | - | CSVQGGWETQYF | TGCAGCGTGCAGGGGGGGTGGGAGACCCAGTACTTC
TRBJ1-5 | TRBV6-5 | few | - | CASKEIGHNQPQHF | TGTGCCAGCAAGGAGATAGGCCACAATCAGCCCCAGCATTTT
TRBJ1-1 | TRBV29-1 | - | - | CSAGHLNTEAFF | TGCAGCGCGGGACATTTGAACACTGAAGCTTTCTTT
TRBJ1-2 | TRBV29-1 | - | - | CSVSGGRADYGYTF | TGCAGTGTTAGTGGAGGACGCGCGGACTATGGCTACACCTTC
TRBJ1-2 | TRBV20-1 | - | TRBD1 | CSASLQGAGYTF | TGCAGTGCTAGTCTGCAGGGGGCGGGCTACACCTTC
TRBJ1-2 | TRBV5-1 | - | - | CASSLSGDYYGYTF | TGCGCCAGCAGCTTGTCAGGGGATTACTATGGCTACACCTTC
TRBJ2-7 | TRBV7-2 | few | TRBD1 | CASSLTGTLYEQYF | TGTGCCAGCAGCTTGACAGGGACCCTGTACGAGCAGTACTTC
TRBJ2-7 | TRBV25-1 | - | - | CASTAGGLYEQYF | TGTGCCAGCACCGCAGGGGGGCTCTACGAGCAGTACTTC
TRBJ1-1 | TRBV7-9 | once | TRBD1 | CASSARQGLMLEAFF | TGTGCCAGCAGCGCCCGACAGGGTTTAATGTTGGAAGCTTTCTTT
TRBJ2-7 | TRBV7-8 | - | TRBD1 | CASSLVGDSRSYEQYF | TGTGCCAGCAGCTTAGTGGGGGACAGCCGTTCCTACGAGCAGTACTTC
TRBJ2-3 | TRBV10-3 | - | TRBD2 | CAIRLGLAGTDTQYF | TGTGCCATCAGGCTCGGACTAGCGGGCACAGATACGCAGTATTTT
TRBJ1-2 | TRBV7-9 | few | TRBD1 | CASSLVGTAESNYGYTF | TGTGCCAGCAGCTTAGTCGGGACAGCAGAGAGTAACTATGGCTACACCTTC
TRBJ2-1 | TRBV6-2/TRBV6-3 | few | - | CASRGPGDNEQFF | TGTGCCAGCAGGGGCCCAGGGGACAATGAGCAGTTCTTC
TRBJ2-2 | TRBV5-8 | few | - | CASSGANTGELFF | TGTGCCAGCAGCGGGGCGAACACCGGGGAGCTGTTTTTT
TRBJ2-1 | TRBV7-3 | - | TRBD2 | CASSNGAGGFYNEQFF | TGTGCCAGCAGCAACGGAGCGGGGGGCTTTTACAATGAGCAGTTCTTC
TRBJ1-5 | TRBV20-1 | - | - | CSVDGGAGNYQPQHF | TGCAGTGTCGACGGGGGGGCGGGCAACTATCAGCCCCAGCATTTT
TRBJ1-2 | TRBV20-1 | - | TRBD1 | CSARPSTGGGFSAGYTF | TGCAGTGCTAGACCTTCGACAGGGGGCGGGTTTTCGGCCGGCTACACCTTC
TRBJ2-1 | TRBV13 | - | - | CASSLGPTRNNEQFF | TGTGCCAGCAGCTTAGGCCCCACAAGAAACAATGAGCAGTTCTTC
TRBJ2-3 | TRBV12-3/TRBV12-4 | few | - | CASIPQGSLGTDTQYF | TGTGCCAGCATCCCCCAGGGGAGCCTAGGCACAGATACGCAGTATTTT
TRBJ1-1 | TRBV2 | - | - | CASRVGLMNTEAFF | TGTGCCAGCAGGGTAGGCCTAATGAACACTGAAGCTTTCTTT
TRBJ2-7 | TRBV12-3/TRBV12-4 | - | TRBD1 | CASSHTQGAESYEQYF | TGTGCCAGCAGCCATACACAGGGGGCTGAGTCCTACGAGCAGTACTTC
TRBJ2-3 | TRBV6-1 | few | - | CATLEAVGTDTQYF | TGTGCCACTCTCGAGGCGGTGGGCACAGATACGCAGTATTTT
TRBJ2-5 | TRBV7-8 | - | TRBD2 | CASSLAETGLAGGRRKETQYF | TGTGCCAGCAGCTTAGCAGAGACGGGACTAGCGGGGGGTCGTAGAAAAGAGACCCAGTACTTC
TRBJ1-2 | TRBV7-3 | - | - | CASSPGPGRPYGYTF | TGTGCCAGCAGCCCTGGACCGGGACGGCCCTATGGCTACACCTTC
TRBJ2-5 | TRBV4-2 | few | - | CASSQGGATQETQYF | TGTGCCAGCAGCCAAGGGGGGGCTACCCAAGAGACCCAGTACTTC
TRBJ2-1 | TRBV6-2/TRBV6-3 | - | - | CASSHRDPGVEQFF | TGTGCCAGCAGTCACCGAGACCCCGGGGTCGAGCAGTTCTTC
TRBJ2-7 | TRBV5-1 | - | - | CASSLAPPRRPSYEQYF | TGCGCCAGCAGCTTGGCCCCCCCCCGACGGCCCTCCTACGAGCAGTACTTC